This T cell receptor (beta chain) was recorded in a study of blood T cell repertoires in COVID-19. Study-level background: Samples came from the United States, Italy and Spain, spanning acute and convalescent COVID-19.

Original analysis: Researchers report that nucleated cell counts were estimated from reference gene primer amplification. Clones were read by immunoSEQ multiplex PCR, and TCRdb kept only the in-frame ones, dropping some. The V and J calls and clone size come from that table; D and trimming were worked out from the DNA. This sample has roughly 93,000 clones, with approximately 84% found just once. CDR1 is SGHTA, CDR2 FQGNSA, per germline. V shed 5 bases and J shed 0 bases, with 11 bases lying between them. CDR3 length: 15 amino acids. Source material: peripheral blood. This chain joins TRBV7-2 and TRBJ1-5, with D maybe TRBD1 (5 bases). The sequence derives from a woman of 80 years or more with acute or convalescent COVID-19. CDR3 bases: TGTGCCAGCAGCATGACAGAAGATAGCAATCAGCCCCAGCATTTT. As protein: CASSMTEDSNQPQHF.